The 11 T cell receptor beta chains presented below share a single source sample, sequenced in a study of control samples from healthy donors and cancer patients. Profiling relied on immunoSEQ multiplex PCR, and the TCRdb table lists in-frame clones only, not all of them. Of about 130,000 clones detected, 70% to 90% appear once; the ten largest clones hold about 3.2%. Sequenced material: blood. The origin of the receptors is a man aged 45-60 years in good health.

The V and J genes are TRBV13 and TRBJ2-3, with 8 bases lining up with TRBD1. Germline-derived CDR1 and CDR2 are PRHDT and FYEKMQ (reference sequence). This CDR3 is 15 amino acids long. Trimming took 7 bases from V and 5 from J; bases not matched to a gene: 11. The chain's CDR3 is CASNQFRGLGDTQYF. CDR3 in DNA: TGTGCCAGCAACCAATTCAGGGGGCTGGGAGATACGCAGTATTTT.

The rearrangement uses TRBV11-3 and TRBJ2-2, with a possible D match to TRBD2 (5 bases). CDR3 length: 14 residues. Trimming pared 6 bases from V and 1 base from J, leaving 9 bases between. Germline V gene data show CDR1 as SGHNT and CDR2 as YENEEA. CDR3 sequence reads: CASRGRENTGELFF. CDR3 in DNA: TGTGCCAGCAGAGGACGGGAGAACACCGGGGAGCTGTTTTTT.

The chain has TRBV3-1 (or the pseudogene TRBV3-2) and TRBJ1-1; TRBD1 agrees at 9 bases. CDR3 length: 15 amino acids. Germline V gene data show CDR1 as LGHDT and CDR2 as YNNKEL (reference sequence). The V and J ends lost 4 bases and 6 bases, in that order; junction bases with no gene match: 9. The CDR3 sequence: CASSPRQGGRAEAFF. The CDR3, as DNA: TGTGCCAGCAGCCCACGACAGGGGGGTAGGGCTGAAGCTTTCTTT.

This clone came up once. V gene TRBV19 combines with J gene TRBJ1-3; maybe TRBD1 (6 bases). Germline values: CDR1 LNHDA, CDR2 SQIVND (reference sequence). The CDR3 is made up of 14 amino acids. V was pared by 8 bases and J by 4 bases, with 15 bases between. CDR3 region: CASATKTGGNTIYF. The DNA of the CDR3 is TGTGCCAGTGCGACCAAGACAGGAGGAAACACCATATATTTT.

The chain carries TRBV30 and TRBJ2-7, with 10 bases identical to TRBD2. V shed 2 bases, J shed 1 base, and the junction held 8 bases outside the gene matches. The CDR3 spans 16 residues. Germline values: CDR1 GTSNPN, CDR2 SVGIG (reference sequence). CDR3 sequence: CAWSRPASGGSYEQYF. The DNA for the CDR3 is TGTGCCTGGAGTCGCCCGGCTAGCGGGGGTTCCTACGAGCAGTACTTC.

The gene calls are TRBV11-3 and TRBJ2-5, with D unclear. From germline, CDR1 is SGHNT and CDR2 YENEEA. The CDR3 is made up of 12 amino acids. V lost 5 bases and J 5 bases, leaving 9 bases between the germline ends. Here the CDR3 DNA reads TGTGCCAGCAGCCCCGGTATGGAGACCCAGTACTTC. Its protein product is CASSPGMETQYF. The whole variable domain, filled in from reference TRBV11-3 and TRBJ2-5, reads EAGVVQSPRYKIIEKKQPVAFWCNPISGHNTLYWYLQNLGQGPELLIRYENEEAVDDSQLPKDRFSAERLKGVDSTLKIQPAELGDSAVYLCASSPGMETQYFGPGTRLLVL.

This clone was counted a single time. The chain combines TRBV30 with TRBJ1-6; tentatively, D is TRBD1 (6 bases). Germline V gene lookup returns CDR1 GTSNPN and CDR2 SVGIG (reference sequence). V dropped 5 bases and J dropped 4 bases, with 12 bases sitting between them. This CDR3 is built from 14 residues. The CDR3 DNA sequence: TGTGCCTGGTACGACAGGACATATAATTCACCCCTCCACTTT. It specifies CAWYDRTYNSPLHF.

In this sample, this clone turned up a few times. This rearrangement joins TRBV7-3 to TRBJ2-1; D possibly corresponds to TRBD1 (6 bases). The CDR3 covers 16 residues. Per germline, CDR1 SGHTA and CDR2 FQGTGA. V was shortened by 5 bases and J by 2 bases, with 16 bases between the two germline ends. CDR3 DNA sequence: TGTGCCAGCAGCCCCCTCGTGGGACAACCCTACAATGAGCAGTTCTTC. Protein: CASSPLVGQPYNEQFF.

V gene TRBV4-2 combines with J gene TRBJ2-7; D is possibly TRBD1 (6 bases). The CDR3 loop spans 14 amino acids. Germline assignment: CDR1 LGHNA and CDR2 YNFKEQ. V lost 0 bases to trimming and J lost 4 bases, with 10 bases between them. Written as DNA, the CDR3 is TGTGCCAGCAGCCAAGATACAGGGAGATACGAGCAGTACTTC. This encodes CASSQDTGRYEQYF.

V and J are TRBV18 and TRBJ2-1; D assignment may be TRBD1 or TRBD2 (5 bases each). The V gene's germline CDR1 is KGHSH and CDR2 LQKENI. The CDR3 contains 15 residues. The ends were cut back, 3 bases at V and 3 bases at J, with 12 bases in the middle. The CDR3 DNA reads TGTGCCAGCTCACCCAGAGGGACCGACTACAATGAGCAGTTCTTC. Its protein product is CASSPRGTDYNEQFF.

V and J are TRBV27 and TRBJ2-7; the D gene is possibly TRBD1 (5 bases). The germline V gene has CDR1 MNHEY and CDR2 SMNVEV (reference sequence). V dropped 3 bases and J dropped 4 bases, with 13 bases sitting between them. This CDR3 is 14 amino acids long. CDR3 bases: TGTGCCAGCAGTTTGACAGATGGTCCTTACGAGCAGTACTTC. Residues: CASSLTDGPYEQYF.